The present T cell receptor (beta chain) was sequenced within a study of long-term antiretroviral therapy in people with HIV. Cryopreserved PBMC, at roughly 0.85-11 million per sample, were present before DNA extraction. CDR1 SGHTA and CDR2 FQGNSA come from the germline V gene. This CDR3 spans 15 amino acids. V was cut by 3 bases and J by 2 bases, with 10 bases left in between. At survey level, the immunoSEQ assay was run in its v3.0 version. TCRdb's table, derived via immunoSEQ multiplex PCR, lists solely in-frame clones and lacks some. The table shows some 22,000 clones, with around 86% occurring only once.

Sequenced material: unsorted PBMCs, taken 0.4 years after starting antiretroviral therapy. This receptor was obtained from a man aged 50 to 59 with HIV. The chain has TRBV7-2 and TRBJ1-4; no firm D call. Here the CDR3 reads CASSFDGITNEKLFF. The CDR3 nucleotides read TGTGCCAGCAGCTTTGACGGGATCACTAATGAAAAACTGTTTTTT.